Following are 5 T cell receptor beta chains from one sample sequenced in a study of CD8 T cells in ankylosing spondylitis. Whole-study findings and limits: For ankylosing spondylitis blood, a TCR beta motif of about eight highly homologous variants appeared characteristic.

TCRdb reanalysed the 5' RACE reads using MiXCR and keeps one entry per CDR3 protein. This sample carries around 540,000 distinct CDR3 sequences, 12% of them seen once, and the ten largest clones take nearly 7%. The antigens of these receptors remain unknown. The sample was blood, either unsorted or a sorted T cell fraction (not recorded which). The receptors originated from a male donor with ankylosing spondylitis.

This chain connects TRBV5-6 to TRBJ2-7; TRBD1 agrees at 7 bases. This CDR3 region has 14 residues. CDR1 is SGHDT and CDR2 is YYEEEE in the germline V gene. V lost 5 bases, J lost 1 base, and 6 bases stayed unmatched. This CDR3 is CASRFGGQSYEQYV. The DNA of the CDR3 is TGTGCCAGCAGGTTTGGGGGACAGTCCTACGAGCAGTACGTC.

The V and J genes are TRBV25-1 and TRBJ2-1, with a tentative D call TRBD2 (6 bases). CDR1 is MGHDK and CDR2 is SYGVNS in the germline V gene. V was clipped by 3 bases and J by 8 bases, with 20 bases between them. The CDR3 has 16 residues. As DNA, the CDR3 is TGTGCCAGCAGTGATCCGCGCCCCGGGAGCAAAGATGAGCAGTTCTTC. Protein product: CASSDPRPGSKDEQFF.

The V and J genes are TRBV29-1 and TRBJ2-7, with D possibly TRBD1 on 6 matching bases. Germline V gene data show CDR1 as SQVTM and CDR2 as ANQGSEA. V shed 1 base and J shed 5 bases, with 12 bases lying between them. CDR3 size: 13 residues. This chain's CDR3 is CSVEGQEKNEQYF. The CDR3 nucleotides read TGCAGCGTTGAAGGACAGGAAAAAAACGAGCAGTACTTC.

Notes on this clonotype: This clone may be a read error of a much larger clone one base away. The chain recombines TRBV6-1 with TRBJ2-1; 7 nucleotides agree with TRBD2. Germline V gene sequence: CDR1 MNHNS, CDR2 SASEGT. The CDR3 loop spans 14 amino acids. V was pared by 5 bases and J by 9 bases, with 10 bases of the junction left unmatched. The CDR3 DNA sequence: TGTGCCAGCAGTCTAGTGGGAGGGTACGGTGAGCAGTTCTTC. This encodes CASSLVGGYGEQFF.

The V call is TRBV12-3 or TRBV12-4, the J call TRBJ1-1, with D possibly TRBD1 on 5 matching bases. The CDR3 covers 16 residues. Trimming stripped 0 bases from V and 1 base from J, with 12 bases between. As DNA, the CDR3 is TGTGCCAGCAGTTTAGCCCAGGGTTACGGGAACACTGAAGCTTTCTTT. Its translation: CASSLAQGYGNTEAFF.